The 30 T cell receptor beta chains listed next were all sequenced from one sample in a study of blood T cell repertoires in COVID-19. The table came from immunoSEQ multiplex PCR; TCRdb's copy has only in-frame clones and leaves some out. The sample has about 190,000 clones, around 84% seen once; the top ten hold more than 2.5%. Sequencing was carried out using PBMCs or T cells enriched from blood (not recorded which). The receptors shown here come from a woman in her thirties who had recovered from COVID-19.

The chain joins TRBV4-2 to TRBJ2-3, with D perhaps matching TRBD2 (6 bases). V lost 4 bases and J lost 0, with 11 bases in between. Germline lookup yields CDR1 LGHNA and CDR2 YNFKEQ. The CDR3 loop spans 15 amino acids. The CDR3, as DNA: TGTGCCAGCAGCCCCTCGCGGGGTAGCACAGATACGCAGTATTTT. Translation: CASSPSRGSTDTQYF.

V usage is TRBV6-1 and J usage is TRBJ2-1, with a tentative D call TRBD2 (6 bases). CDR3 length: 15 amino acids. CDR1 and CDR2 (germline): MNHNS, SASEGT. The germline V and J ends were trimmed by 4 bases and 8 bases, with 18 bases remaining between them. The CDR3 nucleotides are TGTGCCAGCAGTGCAGCGAAAGGAGGGATGGATGAGCAGTTCTTC. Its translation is CASSAAKGGMDEQFF.

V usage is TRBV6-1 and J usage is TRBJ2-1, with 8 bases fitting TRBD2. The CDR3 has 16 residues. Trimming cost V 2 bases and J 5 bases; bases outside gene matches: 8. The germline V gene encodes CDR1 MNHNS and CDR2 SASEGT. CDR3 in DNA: TGTGCCAGCAGTGAACGGGTGCGGGAGGATAACAATGAGCAGTTCTTC. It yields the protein CASSERVREDNNEQFF.

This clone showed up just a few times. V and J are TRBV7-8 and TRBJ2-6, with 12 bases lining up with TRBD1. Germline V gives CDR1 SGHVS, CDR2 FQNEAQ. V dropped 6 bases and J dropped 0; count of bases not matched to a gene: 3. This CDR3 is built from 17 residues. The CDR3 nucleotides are TGTGCCAGCAGTACGGGACAGGGGGCCTCTGGGGCCAACGTCCTGACTTTC. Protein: CASSTGQGASGANVLTF.

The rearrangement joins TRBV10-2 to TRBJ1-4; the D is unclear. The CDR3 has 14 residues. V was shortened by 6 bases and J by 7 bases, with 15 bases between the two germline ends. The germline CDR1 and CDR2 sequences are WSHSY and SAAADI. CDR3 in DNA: TGCGCCAGCAGCCCCCCGGGGATGGGTGAAAAACTGTTTTTT. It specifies CASSPPGMGEKLFF.

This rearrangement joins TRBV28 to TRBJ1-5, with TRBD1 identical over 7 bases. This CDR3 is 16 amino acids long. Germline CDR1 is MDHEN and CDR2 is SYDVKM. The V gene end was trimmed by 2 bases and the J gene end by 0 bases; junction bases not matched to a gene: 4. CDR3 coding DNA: TGTGCCAGCAGTTTACCCCGGACAGGTAGCAATCAGCCCCAGCATTTT. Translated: CASSLPRTGSNQPQHF.

The CDR3 coding sequence is TGCAGCGTTACAGGGACCGAGCAGTTCTTC. Its translation: CSVTGTEQFF. The chain carries TRBV29-1 and TRBJ2-1, with TRBD1 as a possible D gene (6 bases). The CDR3 contains 10 residues. With 5 bases removed from V and 10 bases from J, the gap between germline ends came to 9 bases. Germline V CDR1 and CDR2: SQVTM, ANQGSEA.

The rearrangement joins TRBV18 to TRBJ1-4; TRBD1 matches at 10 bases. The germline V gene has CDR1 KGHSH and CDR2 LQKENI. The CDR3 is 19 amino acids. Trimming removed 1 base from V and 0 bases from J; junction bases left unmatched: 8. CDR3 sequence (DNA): TGTGCCAGCTCACCACTTTGGACAGGGGGAACCGCAACTAATGAAAAACTGTTTTTT. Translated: CASSPLWTGGTATNEKLFF.

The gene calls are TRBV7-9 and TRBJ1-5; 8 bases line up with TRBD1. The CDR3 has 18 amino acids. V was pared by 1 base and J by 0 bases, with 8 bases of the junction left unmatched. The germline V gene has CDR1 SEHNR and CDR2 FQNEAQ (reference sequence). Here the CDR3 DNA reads TGTGCCAGCAGCTTAGGGGGGTCTGGGACAGGTAGCAATCAGCCCCAGCATTTT. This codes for CASSLGGSGTGSNQPQHF.

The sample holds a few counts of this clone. The CDR3 region has the DNA TGTGCCAGCAGCCAAGGTCGGGGGACAGGGCGAAACACCATATATTTT. The encoded protein is CASSQGRGTGRNTIYF. The chain uses TRBV3-1 (or the pseudogene TRBV3-2) and TRBJ1-3; 9 nucleotides match TRBD1. The CDR3 has 16 amino acids. Germline values: CDR1 LGHDT, CDR2 YNNKEL (reference sequence). V lost 1 base, J lost 5 bases, and 6 bases stayed unmatched.

The CDR3 sequence is CSASGLAVAGPYEQYF. The CDR3 DNA reads TGCAGTGCTAGTGGACTAGCGGTCGCGGGCCCCTACGAGCAGTACTTC. The rearrangement links TRBV20-1 to TRBJ2-7; 10 bases agree with TRBD2. The CDR3 consists of 16 residues. Trimming at V came to 3 bases and at J to 2 bases, leaving 10 bases not matched to a gene. Germline V CDR1 and CDR2: DFQATT, SNEGSKA (reference sequence).

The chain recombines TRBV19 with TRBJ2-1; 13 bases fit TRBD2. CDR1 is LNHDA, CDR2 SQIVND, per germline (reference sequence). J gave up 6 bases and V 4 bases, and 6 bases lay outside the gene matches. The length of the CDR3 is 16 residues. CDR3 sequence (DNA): TGTGCCAGTAGTACCCGTACTAGCGGGAGGGCCAATGAGCAGTTCTTC. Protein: CASSTRTSGRANEQFF.

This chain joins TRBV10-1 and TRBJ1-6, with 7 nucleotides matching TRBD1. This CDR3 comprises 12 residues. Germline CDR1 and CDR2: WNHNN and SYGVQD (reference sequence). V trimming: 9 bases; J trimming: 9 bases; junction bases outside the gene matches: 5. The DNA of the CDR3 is TGCGCCAGACGACAGGGCGCTTCACCCCTCCACTTT. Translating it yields CARRQGASPLHF.

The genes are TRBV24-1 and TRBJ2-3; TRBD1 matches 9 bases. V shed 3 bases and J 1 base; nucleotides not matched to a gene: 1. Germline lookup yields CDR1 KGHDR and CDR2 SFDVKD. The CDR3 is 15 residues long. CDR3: CATSDRDRGTDTQYF. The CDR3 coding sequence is TGTGCCACCAGTGATCGGGACAGGGGCACAGATACGCAGTATTTT.

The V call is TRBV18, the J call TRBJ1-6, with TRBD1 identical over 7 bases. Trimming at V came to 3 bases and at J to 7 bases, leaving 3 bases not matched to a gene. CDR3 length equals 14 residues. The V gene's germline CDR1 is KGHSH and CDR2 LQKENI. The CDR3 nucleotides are TGTGCCAGCTCACCGGAACAGGGGAATTCACCCCTCCACTTT. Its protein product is CASSPEQGNSPLHF.

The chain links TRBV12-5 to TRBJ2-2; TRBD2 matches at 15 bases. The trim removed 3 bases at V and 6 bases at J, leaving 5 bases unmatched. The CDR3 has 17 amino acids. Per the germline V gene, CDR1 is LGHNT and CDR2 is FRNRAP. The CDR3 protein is CASGLGTSGRFSGELFF. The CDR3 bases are TGTGCTAGTGGTTTAGGGACTAGCGGGAGGTTTTCCGGGGAGCTGTTTTTT.

The CDR3: CASSVPGQGTVYNEQFF. CDR3 nucleotides: TGTGCCAGCAGCGTCCCGGGACAGGGTACAGTTTACAATGAGCAGTTCTTC. This chain connects TRBV2 to TRBJ2-1; TRBD1 matches 9 bases. This CDR3 region has 17 residues. V lost 6 bases and J lost 4; bases outside the gene matches: 13. From germline, CDR1 is SNHLY and CDR2 FYNNEI.

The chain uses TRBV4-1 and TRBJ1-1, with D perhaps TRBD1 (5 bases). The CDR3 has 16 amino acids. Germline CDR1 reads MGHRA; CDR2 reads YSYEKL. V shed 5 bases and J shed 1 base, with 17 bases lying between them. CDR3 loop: CASSEKVTDKNTEAFF. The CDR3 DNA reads TGCGCCAGCAGCGAGAAGGTGACAGACAAGAACACTGAAGCTTTCTTT.

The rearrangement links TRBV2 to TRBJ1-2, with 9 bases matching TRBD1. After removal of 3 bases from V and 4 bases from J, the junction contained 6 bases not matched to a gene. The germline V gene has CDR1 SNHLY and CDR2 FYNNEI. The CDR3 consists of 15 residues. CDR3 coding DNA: TGTGCCAGCAGTGAGGGACAGGGTTCCATCTATGGCTACACCTTC. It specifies CASSEGQGSIYGYTF.

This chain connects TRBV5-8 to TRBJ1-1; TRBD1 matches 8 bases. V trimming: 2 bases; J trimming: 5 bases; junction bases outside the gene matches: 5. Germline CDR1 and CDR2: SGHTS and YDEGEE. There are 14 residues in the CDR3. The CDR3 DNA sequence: TGTGCCAGCAGCTTTAGAACAGGGGGAACTGAAGCTTTCTTT. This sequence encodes CASSFRTGGTEAFF.

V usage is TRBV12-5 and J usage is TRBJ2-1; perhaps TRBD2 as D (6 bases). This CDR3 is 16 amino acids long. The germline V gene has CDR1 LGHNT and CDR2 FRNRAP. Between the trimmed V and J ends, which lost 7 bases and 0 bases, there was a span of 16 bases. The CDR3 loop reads CASAGRRGSSYNEQFF. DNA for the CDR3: TGTGCTAGTGCCGGAAGACGGGGGAGCTCCTACAATGAGCAGTTCTTC.

CDR3 in DNA: TGTGCCAGCAGTTTGGGGACAGGGGGTAGCACAGATACGCAGTATTTT. Protein: CASSLGTGGSTDTQYF. This rearrangement joins TRBV27 to TRBJ2-3; 11 bases agree with TRBD1. In germline, CDR1 is MNHEY, CDR2 SMNVEV (reference sequence). Unmatched junction bases numbered 2, after V lost 3 bases and J lost 0 bases. The CDR3 runs 16 residues.

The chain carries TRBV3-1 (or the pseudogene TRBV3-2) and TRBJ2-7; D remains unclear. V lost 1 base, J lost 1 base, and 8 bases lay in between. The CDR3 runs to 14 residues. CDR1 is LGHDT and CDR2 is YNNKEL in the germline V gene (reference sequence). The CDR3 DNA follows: TGTGCCAGCAGCCAAGTCGAGGCGTCCTACGAGCAGTACTTC. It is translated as CASSQVEASYEQYF.

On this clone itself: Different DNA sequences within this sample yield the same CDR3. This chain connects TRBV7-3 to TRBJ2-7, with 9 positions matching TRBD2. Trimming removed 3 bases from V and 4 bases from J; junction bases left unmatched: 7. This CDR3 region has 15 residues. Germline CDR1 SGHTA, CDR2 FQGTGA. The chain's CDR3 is CASSFSAGGGYEQYF. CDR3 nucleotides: TGTGCCAGCAGCTTTTCAGCGGGGGGAGGTTACGAGCAGTACTTC.

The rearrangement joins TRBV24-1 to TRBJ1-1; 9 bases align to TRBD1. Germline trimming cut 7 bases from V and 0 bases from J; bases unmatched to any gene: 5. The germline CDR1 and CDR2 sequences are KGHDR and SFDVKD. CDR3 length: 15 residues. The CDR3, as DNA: TGTGCCACCAGCGAGGGACAGGGACTGAACACTGAAGCTTTCTTT. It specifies CATSEGQGLNTEAFF.

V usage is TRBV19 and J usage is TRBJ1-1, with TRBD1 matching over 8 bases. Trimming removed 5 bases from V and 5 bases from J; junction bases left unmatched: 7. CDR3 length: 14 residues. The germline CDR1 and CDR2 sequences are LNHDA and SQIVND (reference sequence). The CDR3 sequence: CASSVTGQGTEAFF. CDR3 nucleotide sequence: TGTGCCAGTAGTGTGACCGGACAGGGAACTGAAGCTTTCTTT.

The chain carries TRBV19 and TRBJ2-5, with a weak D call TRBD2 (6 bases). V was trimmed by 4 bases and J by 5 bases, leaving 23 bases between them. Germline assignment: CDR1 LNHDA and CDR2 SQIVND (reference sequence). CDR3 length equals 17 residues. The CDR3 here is CASSTPQGLDLRETQYF. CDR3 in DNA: TGTGCCAGTAGTACACCCCAGGGACTCGACCTCAGGGAGACCCAGTACTTC.

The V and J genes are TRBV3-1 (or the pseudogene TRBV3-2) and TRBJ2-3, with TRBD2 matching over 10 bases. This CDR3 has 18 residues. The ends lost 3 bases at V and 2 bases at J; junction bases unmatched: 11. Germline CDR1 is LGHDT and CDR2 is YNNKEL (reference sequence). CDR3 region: CASSHSRVLAGFTDTQYF. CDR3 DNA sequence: TGTGCCAGCAGCCACAGCAGGGTACTAGCGGGATTCACAGATACGCAGTATTTT.

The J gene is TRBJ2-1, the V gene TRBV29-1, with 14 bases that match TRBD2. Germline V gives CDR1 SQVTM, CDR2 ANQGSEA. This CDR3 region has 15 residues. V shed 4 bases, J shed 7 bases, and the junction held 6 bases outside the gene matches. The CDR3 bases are TGCAGCGTTGGACTAGCGGGAGGGTTTTGGAATGAGCAGTTCTTC. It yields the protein CSVGLAGGFWNEQFF.

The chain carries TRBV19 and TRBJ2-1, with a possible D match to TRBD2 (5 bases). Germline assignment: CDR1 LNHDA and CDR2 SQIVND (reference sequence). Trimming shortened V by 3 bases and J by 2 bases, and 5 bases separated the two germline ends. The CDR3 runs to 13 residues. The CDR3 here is CASSMGAYNEQFF. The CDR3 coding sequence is TGTGCCAGTAGTATGGGAGCCTACAATGAGCAGTTCTTC.